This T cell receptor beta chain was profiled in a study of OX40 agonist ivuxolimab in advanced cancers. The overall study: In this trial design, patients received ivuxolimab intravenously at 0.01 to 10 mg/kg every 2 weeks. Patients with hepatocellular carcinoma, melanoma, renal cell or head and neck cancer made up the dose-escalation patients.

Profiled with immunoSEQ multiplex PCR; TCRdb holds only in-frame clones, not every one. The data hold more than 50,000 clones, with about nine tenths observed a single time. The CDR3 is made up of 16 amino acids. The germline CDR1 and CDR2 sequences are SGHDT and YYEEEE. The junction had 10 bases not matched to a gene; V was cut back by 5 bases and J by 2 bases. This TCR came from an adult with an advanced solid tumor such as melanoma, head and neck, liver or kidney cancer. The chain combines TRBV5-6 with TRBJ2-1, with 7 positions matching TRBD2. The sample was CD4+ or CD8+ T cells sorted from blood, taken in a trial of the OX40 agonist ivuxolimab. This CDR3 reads CASSPPGLQTYNEQFF. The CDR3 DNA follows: TGTGCCAGCAGTCCCCCGGGACTACAGACCTACAATGAGCAGTTCTTC.